This T cell receptor beta chain was profiled in a study of blood T cell repertoires in COVID-19. V lost 0 bases, J lost 5 bases, and 3 bases stayed unmatched. The germline gives CDR1 KGHDR, CDR2 SFDVKD. This CDR3 spans 17 amino acids. Assay used: immunoSEQ multiplex PCR; TCRdb lists only in-frame clones, some missing. The sample carries tens of thousands of clones, 89% recorded once. The clonotype comes from a man in his 70s with active or convalescent COVID-19. What was sequenced was peripheral blood. The chain links TRBV24-1 to TRBJ2-1, with 13 positions matching TRBD2. For the CDR3, the DNA is TGTGCCACCAGTGATTTGAAGGGGACTAGCGGGGACAATGAGCAGTTCTTC. Its translation: CATSDLKGTSGDNEQFF.